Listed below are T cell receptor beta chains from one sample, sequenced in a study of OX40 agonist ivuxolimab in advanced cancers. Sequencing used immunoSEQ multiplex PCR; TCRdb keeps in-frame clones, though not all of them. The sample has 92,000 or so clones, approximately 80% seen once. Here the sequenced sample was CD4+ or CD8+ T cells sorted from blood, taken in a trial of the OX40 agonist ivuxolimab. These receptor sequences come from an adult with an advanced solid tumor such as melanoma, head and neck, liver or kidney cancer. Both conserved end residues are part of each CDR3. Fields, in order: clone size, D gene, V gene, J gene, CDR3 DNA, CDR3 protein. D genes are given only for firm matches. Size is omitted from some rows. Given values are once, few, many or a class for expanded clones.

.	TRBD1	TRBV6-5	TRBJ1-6	TGTGCCAGCAGTTATCAGGGGGCCTCACCCCTCCACTTT	CASSYQGASPLHF
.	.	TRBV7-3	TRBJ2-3	TGTGCCAGCAGCCCCACAAGTTACACAGATACGCAGTATTTT	CASSPTSYTDTQYF
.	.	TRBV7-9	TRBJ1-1	TGTGCCAGCAGCTTAGACGCCAGGCAGAACACTGAAGCTTTCTTT	CASSLDARQNTEAFF
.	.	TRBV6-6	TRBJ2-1	TGTGCCAGCAGTTACTCGAGTCGGGGGGCGAGTAATGAGCAGTTCTTC	CASSYSSRGASNEQFF
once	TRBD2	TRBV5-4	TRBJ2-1	TGTGCCAGCAGCTTGAGAGCGGGGGCTTACAATGAGCAGTTCTTC	CASSLRAGAYNEQFF
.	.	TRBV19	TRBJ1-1	TGTGCCAGTAGTAGGTCTAGACACAAGGTGAACACTGAAGCTTTCTTT	CASSRSRHKVNTEAFF
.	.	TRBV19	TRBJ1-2	TGTGCCAGTAGTATGAACTTGGGACGGGTAAACTATGGCTACACCTTC	CASSMNLGRVNYGYTF
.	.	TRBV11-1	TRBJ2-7	TGTGCCAGCAGCTTTTTTAGCGCCTACGAGCAGTACTTC	CASSFFSAYEQYF
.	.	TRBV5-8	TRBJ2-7	TGTGCCAGCAGCTTCTCGACCGGGACCCCTGCGACCTACGAGCAGTACTTC	CASSFSTGTPATYEQYF
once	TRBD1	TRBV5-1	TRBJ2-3	TGCGCCAGCAGCGCCGGACAGGGGCACCTCACAGATACGCAGTATTTT	CASSAGQGHLTDTQYF
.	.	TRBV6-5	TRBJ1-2	TGTGCCAGCAGTTCTCCAGGTGTATATGGCTACACCTTC	CASSSPGVYGYTF
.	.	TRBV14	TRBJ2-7	TGTGCCAGCAGCCACCTAGAACCCTACGAGCAGTACTTC	CASSHLEPYEQYF
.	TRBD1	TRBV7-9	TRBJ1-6	TGTGCCAGCAGCTTCGGGACAGGCGTTAATTCACCCCTCCACTTT	CASSFGTGVNSPLHF
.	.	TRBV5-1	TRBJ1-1	TGCGCCAGCAGGGGAGGGAACACTGAAGCTTTCTTT	CASRGGNTEAFF
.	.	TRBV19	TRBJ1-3	TGTGCCAGTAGTAAGGACGTTTCTGGAAACACCATATATTTT	CASSKDVSGNTIYF
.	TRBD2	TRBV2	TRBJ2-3	TGTGCCAGCAAAGGACCTAGCGGGAACGCAGATACGCAGTATTTT	CASKGPSGNADTQYF